Below are 32 T cell receptor beta chains sequenced from a single sample in a study of blood T cell repertoires in COVID-19. TCRdb's table, derived via immunoSEQ multiplex PCR, lists solely in-frame clones and lacks some. This sample has roughly 190,000 clones, with more than 75% found just once. The sample taken for sequencing was peripheral blood. Receptors originate from a human donor in a cohort sampled during active COVID-19.

The chain recombines TRBV5-1 with TRBJ2-5, with 9 bases lining up with TRBD2. Germline values: CDR1 SGHRS, CDR2 YFSETQ. This CDR3 comprises 18 residues. V lost 4 bases, J lost 5 bases, and 18 bases stayed unmatched. The CDR3 protein is CASSPLTRGGAKGETQYF. CDR3 nucleotide sequence: TGCGCCAGCAGCCCACTTACCCGCGGGGGGGCGAAGGGGGAGACCCAGTACTTC.

The chain joins TRBV7-2 to TRBJ2-1; 8 nucleotides agree with TRBD2. The CDR3 totals 16 residues. The V gene's germline CDR1 is SGHTA and CDR2 FQGNSA. After removal of 0 bases from V and 6 bases from J, the junction contained 7 bases not matched to a gene. CDR3 bases: TGTGCCAGCAGCTTAGCGTTGGGACTAGGCGTCAATGAGCAGTTCTTC. It yields the protein CASSLALGLGVNEQFF.

This chain links TRBV27 with TRBJ1-2; 10 nucleotides match TRBD1. CDR1 and CDR2 (germline): MNHEY, SMNVEV (reference sequence). The CDR3 has 13 amino acids. J gave up 8 bases and V 4 bases, and 4 bases lay outside the gene matches. The chain's CDR3 is CASSYGQGGGYTF. In nucleotides, the CDR3 is TGTGCCAGCAGTTATGGACAGGGGGGCGGCTACACCTTC.

For the CDR3, the DNA is TGTGCCAGCAGTTACTCTGGGGGCGCCTACAATGAGCAGTTCTTC. It is translated as CASSYSGGAYNEQFF. The chain recombines TRBV6-5 with TRBJ2-1; D is perhaps TRBD1 (6 bases). The CDR3 totals 15 residues. The germline V gene encodes CDR1 MNHEY and CDR2 SVGAGI. Trimming took 0 bases from V and 2 from J, leaving 8 bases between them.

This chain joins TRBV11-2 and TRBJ2-2; D perhaps matches TRBD1 (5 bases). There are 16 residues in the CDR3. V was shortened by 5 bases and J by 2 bases, with 15 bases between the two germline ends. Looked up from germline, CDR1 is SGHAT and CDR2 is FQNNGV. The CDR3 protein is CASSPNRSPNTGELFF. The CDR3 DNA reads TGTGCCAGCAGCCCTAACAGGTCACCTAACACCGGGGAGCTGTTTTTT.

J is TRBJ1-1 and V is TRBV5-5, with no clear D. Germline lookup yields CDR1 SGHKS and CDR2 YYEKEE (reference sequence). V gave up 0 bases and J gave up 11 bases, with 14 bases separating them. The CDR3 extends over 13 amino acids. CDR3 DNA sequence: TGTGCCAGCAGCTTGGGTTCTGGAGGTGGGGCTTTCTTT. Its protein product is CASSLGSGGGAFF.

The chain carries TRBV7-9 and TRBJ1-5, with 8 positions matching TRBD1. Germline CDR1 reads SEHNR; CDR2 reads FQNEAQ (reference sequence). The trim removed 4 bases at V and 0 bases at J, leaving 8 bases unmatched. The CDR3 is made up of 17 amino acids. Here the CDR3 DNA reads TGTGCCAGCAGCTCGGACAGGGTACCATATAGCAATCAGCCCCAGCATTTT. The encoded protein is CASSSDRVPYSNQPQHF. The whole variable domain, remainder taken from reference TRBV7-9 and TRBJ1-5, is DTGVSQNPRHKITKRGQNVTFRCDPISEHNRLYWYRQTLGQGPEFLTYFQNEAQLEKSRLLSDRFSAERPKGSFSTLEIQRTEQGDSAMYLCASSSDRVPYSNQPQHFGDGTRLSIL.

V gene TRBV7-8 combines with J gene TRBJ2-7, with D perhaps TRBD2 (6 bases). CDR1 and CDR2 from the germline V gene are SGHVS and FQNEAQ. Trimming removed 3 bases from V and 3 bases from J, with 12 bases in between. The length of the CDR3 is 14 residues. The CDR3 loop reads CASSFTGVIYEQYF. CDR3 in DNA: TGTGCCAGCAGCTTTACGGGGGTCATCTACGAGCAGTACTTC.

The chain links TRBV2 to TRBJ1-1, with D perhaps matching TRBD1 (6 bases). V lost 7 bases, J lost 1 base, and 10 bases lay in between. CDR3 length: 13 residues. Germline assignment: CDR1 SNHLY and CDR2 FYNNEI. The CDR3 protein is CASTGDGNTEAFF. The CDR3 nucleotides are TGTGCCAGCACAGGGGACGGGAACACTGAAGCTTTCTTT.

This rearrangement joins TRBV30 to TRBJ2-7; TRBD1 agrees at 8 bases. The CDR3 sequence is 14 residues long. After removal of 0 bases from V and 3 bases from J, the junction contained 4 bases not matched to a gene. The V gene's germline CDR1 is GTSNPN and CDR2 SVGIG (reference sequence). The CDR3 DNA sequence: TGTGCCTGGAGTGTAGGCGGACAGGGCTACGAGCAGTACTTC. Its translation is CAWSVGGQGYEQYF.

The chain has TRBV24-1 and TRBJ2-3, with TRBD1 matching 7 bases. This CDR3 contains 14 residues. In germline, CDR1 is KGHDR, CDR2 SFDVKD. Trimming took 12 bases from V and 2 from J; bases not matched to a gene: 10. The CDR3 sequence: CAPSRQGNTDTQYF. CDR3 DNA sequence: TGTGCCCCCTCAAGACAGGGCAACACAGATACGCAGTATTTT.

The gene calls are TRBV7-2 and TRBJ2-5; perhaps TRBD1 as D (6 bases). Trimming left V 3 bases short and J 3 bases short, with 11 bases between. Germline values: CDR1 SGHTA, CDR2 FQGNSA. The CDR3 is 14 amino acids. The CDR3 sequence: CASSLGHLKETQYF. In nucleotides, the CDR3 is TGTGCCAGCAGCTTGGGACATTTAAAAGAGACCCAGTACTTC.

CDR3 sequence: CSASMGQPNYGYTF. In nucleotides, the CDR3 is TGCAGTGCTAGTATGGGACAGCCTAACTATGGCTACACCTTC. The chain carries TRBV20-1 and TRBJ1-2; 7 nucleotides align to TRBD1. The J segment lost 0 bases and the V segment lost 3 bases, leaving 4 bases of the junction unmatched. Germline lookup yields CDR1 DFQATT and CDR2 SNEGSKA (reference sequence). This CDR3 is 14 amino acids long.

The chain is built from TRBV12-3 or TRBV12-4 and TRBJ1-1, with 7 bases that match TRBD1. The CDR3 has 13 amino acids. J was trimmed by 0 bases and V by 8 bases; bases with no gene match: 3. The CDR3, as DNA: TGTGCCAGCGGGGACAGAATGAACACTGAAGCTTTCTTT. Amino acids: CASGDRMNTEAFF.

The chain carries TRBV6-2 or TRBV6-3 and TRBJ1-1, with D possibly TRBD1 on 6 matching bases. The length of the CDR3 is 15 residues. Trimming shortened V by 5 bases and J by 3 bases, and 16 bases separated the two germline ends. CDR1 MNHEY and CDR2 SVGEGT come from the germline V gene. CDR3 in DNA: TGTGCCAGCAGTCCATTACAGGGTCGGTACACTGAAGCTTTCTTT. Protein product: CASSPLQGRYTEAFF.

The chain employs TRBV5-1 and TRBJ2-7; 9 bases agree with TRBD1. This CDR3 is 14 amino acids long. Per the germline V gene, CDR1 is SGHRS and CDR2 is YFSETQ. J lost 5 bases, V lost 0 bases, and 3 bases had no gene match. The DNA for the CDR3 is TGCGCCAGCAGCTTGGGGACAGGGGATGACGAGCAGTACTTC. Its translation: CASSLGTGDDEQYF.

With respect to this clone: Other DNA sequences of this sample code for an identical CDR3. The chain has TRBV12-3 or TRBV12-4 and TRBJ1-6; tentatively, D is TRBD1 (6 bases). The CDR3 has 12 residues. Trimming left V 4 bases short and J 10 bases short, with 8 bases between. Here the CDR3 DNA reads TGTGCCAGCAGTTACAGGGACTCACCCCTCCACTTT. Translation gives CASSYRDSPLHF.

The chain uses TRBV7-2 and TRBJ2-3; TRBD2 matches at 8 bases. Germline CDR1 SGHTA, CDR2 FQGNSA. The CDR3 totals 17 residues. J lost 2 bases, V lost 4 bases, and 11 bases had no gene match. The CDR3 sequence: CASSYTPTSVFTDTQYF. As DNA, the CDR3 is TGTGCCAGCAGCTACACTCCGACTAGCGTGTTCACAGATACGCAGTATTTT.

The rearrangement links TRBV5-6 to TRBJ1-3; D unresolved. V lost 1 base and J lost 4, with 9 bases in between. The germline CDR1 and CDR2 sequences are SGHDT and YYEEEE. This CDR3 has 14 amino acids. DNA for the CDR3: TGTGCCAGCAGCTTGTTCTCCGCGGGAAACACCATATATTTT. It specifies CASSLFSAGNTIYF.

V and J are TRBV5-6 and TRBJ2-3; 10 bases are a match to TRBD2. The V gene's germline CDR1 is SGHDT and CDR2 YYEEEE. There are 16 residues in the CDR3. Trimming at V came to 4 bases and at J to 6 bases, leaving 11 bases not matched to a gene. The CDR3 loop reads CASSTVASGRVDTQYF. As DNA, the CDR3 is TGTGCCAGCAGCACGGTAGCTAGCGGGAGAGTTGATACGCAGTATTTT.

This clone turned up a few times. The genes are TRBV2 and TRBJ2-5, with 13 bases aligning to TRBD2. V shed 8 bases and J 6 bases; nucleotides not matched to a gene: 12. The CDR3 spans 16 residues. Germline loops: CDR1 SNHLY, CDR2 FYNNEI. The CDR3 spells CASATSGGTPRQTQYF. DNA of the CDR3: TGTGCCAGCGCGACTAGCGGGGGGACACCTCGGCAGACCCAGTACTTC.

The chain recombines TRBV21-1 with TRBJ2-3; the D call in the table, TRBD1, was not verified against the DNA. TRBV21-1 is marked as a pseudogene. The CDR3 spans 17 residues. The CDR3 here is CASSKDYRDRESDTQYF. In DNA form, the CDR3 reads TGTGCCAGCAGCAAAGATTACCGGGACAGGGAGTCAGATACGCAGTATTTT.

In regard to this clone: The same CDR3 can be traced to other DNA sequences in this sample. This chain links TRBV7-8 with TRBJ2-2; a weak D match, TRBD2 (6 bases). CDR1 and CDR2 from the germline V gene are SGHVS and FQNEAQ. The CDR3 sequence is 15 residues long. Trimming removed 3 bases at V and 0 bases at J, with 8 bases between. The CDR3 nucleotides are TGTGCCAGCAGCTTCAGGGACTCGAACACCGGGGAGCTGTTTTTT. Encoded protein: CASSFRDSNTGELFF.

The gene calls are TRBV9 and TRBJ1-1, with a weak D call TRBD1 (5 bases). Germline V gene lookup returns CDR1 SGDLS and CDR2 YYNGEE. With 0 bases removed from V and 0 bases from J, the gap between germline ends came to 12 bases. The CDR3 consists of 16 residues. The CDR3 coding sequence is TGTGCCAGCAGCGTAGGGTGGGGCAGAGTGAACACTGAAGCTTTCTTT. It encodes CASSVGWGRVNTEAFF.

V gene TRBV7-2 combines with J gene TRBJ2-7, with D perhaps TRBD2 (6 bases). Germline CDR1 is SGHTA and CDR2 is FQGNSA. The CDR3 is 16 residues long. Trimming took 1 base from V and 4 from J, leaving 17 bases between them. Here the CDR3 reads CASSLVPGDGLYEQYF. In nucleotides, the CDR3 is TGTGCCAGCAGCTTAGTCCCGGGGGATGGTCTGTACGAGCAGTACTTC.

The chain recombines TRBV7-2 with TRBJ2-1; the D is unclear. V dropped 6 bases and J dropped 7 bases, with 19 bases sitting between them. CDR3 length: 15 residues. Germline V gene lookup returns CDR1 SGHTA and CDR2 FQGNSA. The CDR3: CASRLGVAMKNEQFF. The CDR3 nucleotides read TGTGCCAGCAGACTGGGCGTTGCGATGAAGAATGAGCAGTTCTTC.

The chain carries TRBV7-9 and TRBJ1-2; the match to TRBD1 covers 8 bases. Germline assignment: CDR1 SEHNR and CDR2 FQNEAQ (reference sequence). Trimming removed 5 bases from V and 5 bases from J; junction bases left unmatched: 10. This CDR3 contains 15 residues. CDR3 in amino acids: CASSPGGTDPYGYTF. The CDR3 DNA reads as TGTGCCAGCAGCCCAGGGGGCACAGACCCTTATGGCTACACCTTC.

This chain connects TRBV4-2 to TRBJ1-4; possible D gene TRBD1, 5 bases. Germline lookup yields CDR1 LGHNA and CDR2 YNFKEQ. CDR3 length equals 18 residues. V gave up 0 bases and J gave up 0 bases, with 14 bases separating them. CDR3: CASSQDGQGGATNEKLFF. The DNA for the CDR3 is TGTGCCAGCAGCCAAGATGGCCAGGGAGGGGCAACTAATGAAAAACTGTTTTTT.

This clone was seen a single time. This chain links TRBV19 with TRBJ2-1; 10 bases align to TRBD2. Per the germline V gene, CDR1 is LNHDA and CDR2 is SQIVND (reference sequence). The trim removed 3 bases at V and 4 bases at J, leaving 6 bases unmatched. The CDR3 consists of 16 residues. The CDR3 sequence is CASSIRTLAGYNEQFF. The DNA for the CDR3 is TGTGCCAGTAGTATTCGAACACTAGCGGGATACAATGAGCAGTTCTTC.

This chain links TRBV7-9 with TRBJ1-4, with 7 bases fitting TRBD1. Trimming cost V 3 bases and J 8 bases; bases outside gene matches: 6. Germline lookup yields CDR1 SEHNR and CDR2 FQNEAQ (reference sequence). CDR3 length: 14 residues. The CDR3 region is CASSFPGQEEKLFF. CDR3 bases: TGTGCCAGCAGCTTCCCCGGACAGGAGGAAAAACTGTTTTTT. The whole variable domain, filled in from reference TRBV7-9 and TRBJ1-4, reads DTGVSQNPRHKITKRGQNVTFRCDPISEHNRLYWYRQTLGQGPEFLTYFQNEAQLEKSRLLSDRFSAERPKGSFSTLEIQRTEQGDSAMYLCASSFPGQEEKLFFGSGTQLSVL.

This chain links TRBV29-1 with TRBJ2-3; no reliable D call. The germline V gene has CDR1 SQVTM and CDR2 ANQGSEA. The CDR3 contains 11 residues. Trimming took 5 bases from V and 5 from J, leaving 8 bases between them. The CDR3 bases are TGCAGCGTTAGACTGGGAGATACGCAGTATTTT. Translated, it gives CSVRLGDTQYF.

The CDR3 bases are TGTGCCAGCAGTTACGTAGCATCACCCCTCCACTTT. It codes for CASSYVASPLHF. The chain recombines TRBV6-2 or TRBV6-3 with TRBJ1-6, with D unresolved. CDR3 length: 12 residues. Germline V gene sequence: CDR1 MNHEY, CDR2 SVGEGT. V was trimmed by 2 bases and J by 10 bases, leaving 6 bases between them.